This is a list of T cell receptor beta chains from one sample in a study of cytotoxic CD8 clonotypes in ibrutinib-treated CLL. Produced via immunoSEQ multiplex PCR; TCRdb's table is partial and in-frame only. The table has roughly 300,000 clones, around 77% seen once. Source: PBMCs, taken at disease progression, from a patient treated with ibrutinib. Receptors were obtained from a human donor with chronic lymphocytic leukemia. Both conserved end residues are part of each CDR3. Size is omitted from some rows. Given values are once, few, many or a class for expanded clones.

v_call,j_call,clone_size,cdr3_aa
TRBV5-6,TRBJ2-1,NA,CASSLAGGNEQFF
TRBV29-1,TRBJ2-3,NA,CSSTRSGGVRDTQYF
TRBV6-6,TRBJ2-1,few,CASSPLSRGNEQFF
TRBV2,TRBJ2-7,NA,CASSEPGQSYEQYF
TRBV6-1,TRBJ2-3,NA,CASSDWGTQYF
TRBV5-1,TRBJ2-5,NA,CASSPLVGTSGDKTQYF
TRBV28,TRBJ2-7,NA,CASSLSGGRPQDEQYF
TRBV6-5,TRBJ2-7,NA,CASQGDRGYEQYF
TRBV5-4,TRBJ2-7,NA,CASSLKTGGRAFVYEQYF
TRBV29-1,TRBJ2-5,NA,CSVRLAGETQYF
TRBV10-2,TRBJ2-5,many,CASSQKTSGRGETQYF
TRBV5-1,TRBJ2-3,NA,CASSLQRLAGVTDTQYF
TRBV9,TRBJ2-5,NA,CASSVDEVETQYF
TRBV9,TRBJ2-2,few,CASMSTGELFF
TRBV5-1,TRBJ2-1,few,CASGTSVSNEQFF
TRBV27,TRBJ1-5,NA,CASRVRGGGNQPQHF
TRBV9,TRBJ1-1,few,CASSVRGVVTEAFF
TRBV18,TRBJ1-1,NA,CASSPLGGTTEAFF
TRBV29-1,TRBJ1-1,NA,CSVFSRVNTEAFF
TRBV5-1,TRBJ2-3,NA,CASSPIVGYTDTQYF
TRBV29-1,TRBJ2-5,NA,CSAEGGSQETQYF
TRBV5-1,TRBJ1-6,NA,CASSLATASSSYNSPLHF